This TCR beta chain was documented in a study of T cell clonotyping in hematopoietic cell transplantation. Clones were sequenced by immunoSEQ multiplex PCR, and TCRdb holds only the in-frame ones, with some missing. The repertoire includes some 13,000 clones, roughly 92% of them detected once, and 7.8% sits in the top ten. V lost 5 bases to trimming and J lost 13 bases; unmatched junction nucleotides: 11. CDR1 and CDR2 from the germline V gene are MNHEY and SMNVEV (reference sequence). There are 15 residues in the CDR3. Overall study findings and caveats: No sorting was done, leaving CD4 and CD8 contributions mixed.

Remarks on this clone: The antigen is unknown.

The chain recombines TRBV27 with TRBJ1-6; the match to TRBD1 covers 10 bases. This receptor was taken from a female patient aged 45 to 65 who had an allogeneic stem cell transplant from an unrelated donor, so the T cells may come from the graft donor. Some clones in this sample may be carry-over from other donors' samples. Specimen: PBMCs, collected 100 days after allogeneic stem cell transplant. CDR3 in amino acids: CASSLPTGGWSPLHF. The CDR3 DNA sequence: TGTGCCAGCAGTCTCCCGACAGGGGGCTGGTCCCCCCTCCACTTT.